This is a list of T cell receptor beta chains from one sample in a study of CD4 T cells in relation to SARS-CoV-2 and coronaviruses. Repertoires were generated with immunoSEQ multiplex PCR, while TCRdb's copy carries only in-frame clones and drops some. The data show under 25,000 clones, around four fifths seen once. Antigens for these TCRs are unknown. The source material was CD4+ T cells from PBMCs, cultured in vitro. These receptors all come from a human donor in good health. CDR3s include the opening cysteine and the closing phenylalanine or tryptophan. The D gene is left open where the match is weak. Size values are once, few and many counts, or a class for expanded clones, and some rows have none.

CDR3aa: CASSLILQKRQPQHF
CDR3nt: TGCGCCAGCAGCTTGATTTTGCAGAAGCGTCAGCCCCAGCATTTT
d_gene: NA
v_gene: TRBV5-1
j_gene: TRBJ1-5
abundance: NA

CDR3aa: CASSIMAGPYEQFF
CDR3nt: TGTGCCAGTAGTATCATGGCAGGGCCGTATGAGCAGTTCTTC
d_gene: NA
v_gene: TRBV19
j_gene: TRBJ2-1
abundance: large

CDR3aa: CASSPYTLASNEKLFF
CDR3nt: TGTGCCAGCAGTCCCTACACTCTTGCGTCTAATGAAAAACTGTTTTTT
d_gene: NA
v_gene: TRBV27
j_gene: TRBJ1-4
abundance: NA

CDR3aa: CASSLDSPRLGSYNEQFF
CDR3nt: TGTGCCAGCAGCTTAGATAGCCCTAGGCTAGGTTCCTACAATGAGCAGTTCTTC
d_gene: NA
v_gene: TRBV11-2
j_gene: TRBJ2-1
abundance: NA

CDR3aa: CASSLEGREKAFF
CDR3nt: TGTGCCAGCAGCTTAGAGGGCAGGGAGAAAGCTTTCTTT
d_gene: NA
v_gene: TRBV11-2
j_gene: TRBJ1-1
abundance: NA

CDR3aa: CASSYSNSNQPQHF
CDR3nt: TGTGCCAGCAGTTACTCAAATAGCAATCAGCCCCAGCATTTT
d_gene: NA
v_gene: TRBV6-6
j_gene: TRBJ1-5
abundance: NA

CDR3aa: CASSQEGGSWTSGIETQYF
CDR3nt: TGTGCCAGCAGCCAAGAAGGAGGTTCATGGACTAGCGGGATCGAGACCCAGTACTTC
d_gene: TRBD2
v_gene: TRBV3-1/TRBV3-2
j_gene: TRBJ2-5
abundance: NA

CDR3aa: CASSQSPQGPRRYEQYF
CDR3nt: TGCGCCAGCAGCCAGAGCCCTCAGGGCCCCCGACGCTACGAGCAGTACTTC
d_gene: NA
v_gene: TRBV4-1
j_gene: TRBJ2-7
abundance: NA

CDR3aa: CASSFRSNYGYTF
CDR3nt: TGCGCCAGCAGCTTCCGTTCCAACTATGGCTACACCTTC
d_gene: NA
v_gene: TRBV5-1
j_gene: TRBJ1-2
abundance: few

CDR3aa: CASSLDTRVRSSYNEQFF
CDR3nt: TGTGCCAGCAGCTTAGATACCCGTGTACGAAGCTCCTACAATGAGCAGTTCTTC
d_gene: NA
v_gene: TRBV11-2
j_gene: TRBJ2-1
abundance: NA

CDR3aa: CSADGVAGTYEQYF
CDR3nt: TGCAGCGCGGACGGGGTTGCAGGGACCTACGAGCAGTACTTC
d_gene: NA
v_gene: TRBV29-1
j_gene: TRBJ2-7
abundance: NA

CDR3aa: CASSTGLEKQETQYF
CDR3nt: TGTGCCAGCAGCACGGGACTGGAAAAGCAAGAGACCCAGTACTTC
d_gene: NA
v_gene: TRBV7-9
j_gene: TRBJ2-5
abundance: NA

CDR3aa: CASRPNPGQGPTEAFF
CDR3nt: TGCGCCAGCAGACCTAATCCGGGACAGGGTCCCACTGAAGCTTTCTTT
d_gene: TRBD1
v_gene: TRBV10-1
j_gene: TRBJ1-1
abundance: NA

CDR3aa: CAIMGGTSGRASYNEQFF
CDR3nt: TGTGCCATCATGGGCGGGACTAGCGGGAGGGCCTCCTACAATGAGCAGTTCTTC
d_gene: TRBD2
v_gene: TRBV10-3
j_gene: TRBJ2-1
abundance: NA

CDR3aa: CASSQTTDLRLAGVIGELFF
CDR3nt: TGTGCCAGCAGCCAAACCACCGATCTACGCTTAGCGGGAGTCATCGGGGAGCTGTTTTTT
d_gene: TRBD2
v_gene: TRBV7-7
j_gene: TRBJ2-2
abundance: NA

CDR3aa: CASSRGVKAFF
CDR3nt: TGTGCCAGCAGTAGGGGGGTGAAAGCTTTCTTT
d_gene: NA
v_gene: TRBV28
j_gene: TRBJ1-1
abundance: once

CDR3aa: CASSFGRTSNYEQYF
CDR3nt: TGTGCCAGCAGTTTCGGGCGGACTAGCAACTACGAGCAGTACTTC
d_gene: TRBD2
v_gene: TRBV6-5
j_gene: TRBJ2-7
abundance: NA

CDR3aa: CASSDQVAQYF
CDR3nt: TGTGCCAGCAGTGACCAGGTAGCGCAGTACTTC
d_gene: NA
v_gene: TRBV25-1
j_gene: TRBJ2-7
abundance: NA

CDR3aa: CASSYSPTSDYEQYF
CDR3nt: TGTGCCAGCAGTTACTCACCGACTAGCGACTACGAGCAGTACTTC
d_gene: TRBD2
v_gene: TRBV6-5
j_gene: TRBJ2-7
abundance: NA

CDR3aa: CASSTGQAKNIQYF
CDR3nt: TGCGCCAGCAGCACGGGACAGGCCAAAAACATTCAGTACTTC
d_gene: TRBD1
v_gene: TRBV5-1
j_gene: TRBJ2-4
abundance: NA

CDR3aa: CASSEAFLAGGSQETQYF
CDR3nt: TGTGCCAGCAGTGAAGCATTTCTAGCGGGAGGTTCCCAAGAGACCCAGTACTTC
d_gene: TRBD2
v_gene: TRBV6-1
j_gene: TRBJ2-5
abundance: once

CDR3aa: CASSLSAGLPNTEAFF
CDR3nt: TGTGCCAGCAGTTTATCAGCAGGGCTACCGAACACTGAAGCTTTCTTT
d_gene: NA
v_gene: TRBV27
j_gene: TRBJ1-1
abundance: NA

CDR3aa: CASTGQGAGEQYF
CDR3nt: TGTGCCAGCACGGGACAGGGGGCAGGAGAGCAGTACTTC
d_gene: TRBD1
v_gene: TRBV28
j_gene: TRBJ2-7
abundance: NA

CDR3aa: CASTALGGRAGETQYF
CDR3nt: TGTGCCAGCACCGCCCTTGGCGGGAGGGCGGGTGAGACCCAGTACTTC
d_gene: TRBD2
v_gene: TRBV3-1/TRBV3-2
j_gene: TRBJ2-5
abundance: NA

CDR3aa: CASSVSLDIQYF
CDR3nt: TGTGCCAGCAGTGTTAGTCTGGACATTCAGTACTTC
d_gene: NA
v_gene: TRBV2
j_gene: TRBJ2-4
abundance: NA

CDR3aa: CASSLGLREKLFF
CDR3nt: TGTGCCAGCAGCTTAGGTCTTCGGGAAAAACTGTTTTTT
d_gene: NA
v_gene: TRBV7-8
j_gene: TRBJ1-4
abundance: NA

CDR3aa: CASSGGWQETQYF
CDR3nt: TGTGCCAGCAGTGGAGGGTGGCAAGAGACCCAGTACTTC
d_gene: NA
v_gene: TRBV2
j_gene: TRBJ2-5
abundance: NA

CDR3aa: CASSLGNSGRYTGELFF
CDR3nt: TGTGCCAGCAGCTTGGGTAATAGCGGGAGGTACACCGGGGAGCTGTTTTTT
d_gene: TRBD2
v_gene: TRBV5-6
j_gene: TRBJ2-2
abundance: NA

CDR3aa: CATSGTMNTGELFF
CDR3nt: TGTGCCACCAGTGGAACAATGAACACCGGGGAGCTGTTTTTT
d_gene: NA
v_gene: TRBV24-1
j_gene: TRBJ2-2
abundance: NA

CDR3aa: CASSQDSSGTYNEQFF
CDR3nt: TGCGCCAGCAGCCAAGATTCTAGCGGTACCTACAATGAGCAGTTCTTC
d_gene: TRBD2
v_gene: TRBV4-1
j_gene: TRBJ2-1
abundance: once

CDR3aa: CASSQDIGPQHF
CDR3nt: TGCGCCAGCAGCCAAGATATTGGGCCCCAGCATTTT
d_gene: NA
v_gene: TRBV4-1
j_gene: TRBJ1-5
abundance: once

CDR3aa: CSASGGMSNQPQHF
CDR3nt: TGCAGTGCGAGTGGGGGAATGAGCAATCAGCCCCAGCATTTT
d_gene: NA
v_gene: TRBV20-1
j_gene: TRBJ1-5
abundance: NA

CDR3aa: CASSLRGRDITDTQYF
CDR3nt: TGTGCCAGCAGTTTAAGGGGCAGAGACATCACAGATACGCAGTATTTT
d_gene: NA
v_gene: TRBV28
j_gene: TRBJ2-3
abundance: NA

CDR3aa: CASSNFPGPEQYF
CDR3nt: TGTGCCAGCAGCAATTTTCCAGGTCCCGAGCAGTACTTC
d_gene: NA
v_gene: TRBV14
j_gene: TRBJ2-7
abundance: few

CDR3aa: CATSDSLEGRNYGYTF
CDR3nt: TGTGCCACCAGTGATTCCCTCGAGGGGCGTAACTATGGCTACACCTTC
d_gene: NA
v_gene: TRBV24-1
j_gene: TRBJ1-2
abundance: NA

CDR3aa: CASSYSGLSSYEQYF
CDR3nt: TGTGCCAGCAGTTACTCGGGATTAAGCTCCTACGAGCAGTACTTC
d_gene: NA
v_gene: TRBV6-5
j_gene: TRBJ2-7
abundance: NA